This T cell receptor (beta chain) was recovered during a study of cytomegalovirus exposure and HLA in healthy donors. Study conclusions and caveats: Investigators reported fewer than 200 TCR beta chains as tied to cytomegalovirus.

This clone has more than one count but fewer than ten. The target antigen is unknown. The PCR was carried out with 60 Vbeta primers and 13 Jbeta primers. Only in-frame clones appear in the TCRdb table, and some are missing; sequencing was by immunoSEQ multiplex PCR. The table includes 100,000 or so clones, about 16% detected once. This CDR3 comprises 16 residues. V shed 2 bases, J shed 5 bases, and the junction held 7 bases outside the gene matches. Per the germline V gene, CDR1 is SGDLS and CDR2 is YYNGEE. Material for sequencing was PBMCs. The clonotype originates from a female donor in good health and CMV-seronegative. The chain links TRBV9 to TRBJ2-2, with 9 nucleotides matching TRBD1. In DNA form, the CDR3 reads TGTGCCAGCAGCGTCTCCGGGACAGGGTGGACCGGGGAGCTGTTTTTT. Translation gives CASSVSGTGWTGELFF.